The clone carrying this T cell receptor (beta chain) was seen only a few times. This entry belongs to a study of blood T cell repertoires in COVID-19. Study at large: Samples of COVID-19 (acute and convalescent) were obtained from the United States, Italy and Spain. Sample material is recorded as cDNA or gDNA derived from T cells, B-cell-depleted T cells, or PBMCs.

Germline lookup yields CDR1 SEHNR and CDR2 FQNEAQ (reference sequence). This CDR3 is built from 15 residues. V was pared by 1 base and J by 12 bases, with 21 bases between. Data came from immunoSEQ multiplex PCR; TCRdb stores just in-frame clones and leaves some out. The table includes under 300,000 clones, around 89% detected once. Participant-given clinical history determined each cohort assignment. Two negative PCRs, clearance, or symptom resolution were required of recovered Cohort 3 donors. The clonotype originates from a man in his forties who had recovered from COVID-19. The sequencing sample was made of PBMCs or T cells enriched from blood (not recorded which). The chain uses TRBV7-9 and TRBJ1-1; no clear D. The CDR3, as DNA: TGTGCCAGCAGCTTAGTGGATGTAGGGAGACATTCGACTTTCTTT. The encoded protein is CASSLVDVGRHSTFF.